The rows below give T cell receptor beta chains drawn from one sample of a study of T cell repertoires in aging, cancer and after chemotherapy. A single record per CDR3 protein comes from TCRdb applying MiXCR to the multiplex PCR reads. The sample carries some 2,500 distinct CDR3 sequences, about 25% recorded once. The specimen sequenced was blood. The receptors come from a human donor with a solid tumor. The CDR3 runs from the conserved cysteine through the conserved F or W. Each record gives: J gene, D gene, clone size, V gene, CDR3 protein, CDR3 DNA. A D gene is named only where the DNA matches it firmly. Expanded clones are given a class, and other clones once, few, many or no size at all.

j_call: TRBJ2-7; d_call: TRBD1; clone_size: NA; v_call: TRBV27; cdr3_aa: CASSPGTGAPYEQYF; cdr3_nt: TGTGCCAGCAGTCCCGGGACAGGGGCTCCCTACGAGCAGTACTTC
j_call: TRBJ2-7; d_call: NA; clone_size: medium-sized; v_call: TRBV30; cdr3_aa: CAWGKTDSYEQYF; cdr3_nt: TGTGCCTGGGGAAAGACAGATTCCTACGAGCAGTACTTC
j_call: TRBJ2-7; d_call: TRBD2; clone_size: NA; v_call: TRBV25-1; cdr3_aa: CASSDLASGIQQYF; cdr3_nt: TGTGCCAGCAGTGATTTAGCTAGCGGGATTCAGCAGTACTTC
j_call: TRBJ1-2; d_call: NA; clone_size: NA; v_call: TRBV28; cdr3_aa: CASSFIGTSINYGYTF; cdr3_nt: TGTGCCAGCAGTTTCATAGGGACATCGATTAACTATGGCTACACCTTC
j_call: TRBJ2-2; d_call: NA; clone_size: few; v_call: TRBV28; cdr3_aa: CASNPQQGSTGELFF; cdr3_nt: TGTGCCAGCAACCCACAACAGGGATCAACCGGGGAGCTGTTTTTT
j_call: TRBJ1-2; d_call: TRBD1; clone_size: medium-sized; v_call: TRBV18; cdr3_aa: CASSPSSQGAVGYTF; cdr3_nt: TGTGCCAGCTCACCATCTTCTCAGGGGGCGGTCGGCTACACCTTC
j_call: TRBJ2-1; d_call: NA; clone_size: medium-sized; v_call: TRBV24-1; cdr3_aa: CATSDRGGTNEQFF; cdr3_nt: TGTGCCACCAGTGATCGGGGTGGGACCAATGAGCAGTTCTTC
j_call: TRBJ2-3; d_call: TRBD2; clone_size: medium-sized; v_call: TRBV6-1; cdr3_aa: CASTWTSYTDTQYF; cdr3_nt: TGTGCCAGCACTTGGACTAGCTACACAGATACGCAGTATTTT
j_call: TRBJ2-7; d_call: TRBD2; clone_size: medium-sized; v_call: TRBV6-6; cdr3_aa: CAAWAGGYEQYF; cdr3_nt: TGTGCCGCCTGGGCGGGAGGCTACGAGCAGTACTTC
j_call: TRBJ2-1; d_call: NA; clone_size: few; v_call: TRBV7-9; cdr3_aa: CASSPGRRSYNEQFF; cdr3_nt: TGTGCCAGCAGCCCGGGCAGGCGGAGCTACAATGAGCAGTTCTTC
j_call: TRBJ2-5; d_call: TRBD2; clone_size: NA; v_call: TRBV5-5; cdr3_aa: CASRLGSAGLETQYF; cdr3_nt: TGCGCCAGCAGATTGGGGTCAGCGGGGCTAGAGACCCAGTACTTC
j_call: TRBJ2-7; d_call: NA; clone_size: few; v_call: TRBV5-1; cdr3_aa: CASSLQNPSYEQYF; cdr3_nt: TGCGCCAGCAGCTTACAGAATCCCTCCTACGAGCAGTACTTC
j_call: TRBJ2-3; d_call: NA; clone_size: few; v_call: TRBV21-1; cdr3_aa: CAITKPITDTQYF; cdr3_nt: TGTGCCATTACAAAACCCATCACAGATACGCAGTATTTT
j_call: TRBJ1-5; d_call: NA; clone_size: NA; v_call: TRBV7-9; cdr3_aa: CASSPGAFQPQHF; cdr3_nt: TGTGCCAGCAGCCCAGGAGCGTTTCAGCCCCAGCATTTT
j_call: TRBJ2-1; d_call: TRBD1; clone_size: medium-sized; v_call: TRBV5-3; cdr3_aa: CARSLASGTGTKQFF; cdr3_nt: TGTGCCAGAAGCTTGGCGAGTGGGACAGGGACTAAGCAGTTCTTC
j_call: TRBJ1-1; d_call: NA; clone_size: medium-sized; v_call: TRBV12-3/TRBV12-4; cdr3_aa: CASSSTRSRGGTEAFF; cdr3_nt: TGTGCCAGCAGTTCCACCCGCTCTAGGGGCGGCACTGAAGCTTTCTTT
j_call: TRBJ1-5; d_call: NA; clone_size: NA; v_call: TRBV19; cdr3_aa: CSSSRQTENQPQHF; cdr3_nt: TGTTCCAGTAGTAGACAGACAGAGAATCAGCCCCAGCATTTT
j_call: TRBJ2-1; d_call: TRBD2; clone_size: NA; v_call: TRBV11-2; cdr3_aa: CASSLGPGGRNNEQFF; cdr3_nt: TGTGCCAGCAGCTTAGGCCCGGGAGGGAGAAACAATGAGCAGTTCTTC
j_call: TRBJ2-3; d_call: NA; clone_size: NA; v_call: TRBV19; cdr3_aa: CASSWSGGTDTQYF; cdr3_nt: TGTGCCAGTAGTTGGTCGGGTGGCACAGATACGCAGTATTTT
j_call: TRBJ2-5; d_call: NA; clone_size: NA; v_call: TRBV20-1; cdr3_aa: CSARDPQETQYF; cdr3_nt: TGCAGTGCTCGGGATCCCCAAGAGACCCAGTACTTC
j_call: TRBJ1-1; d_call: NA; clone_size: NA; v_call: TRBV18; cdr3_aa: CASSPSGLMNTEAFF; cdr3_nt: TGTGCCAGCTCACCGTCGGGGTTGATGAACACTGAAGCTTTCTTT
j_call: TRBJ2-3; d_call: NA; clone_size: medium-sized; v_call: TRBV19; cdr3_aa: CASQRGVLLTDTQYF; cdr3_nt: TGTGCCAGTCAAAGGGGGGTCCTCCTCACAGATACGCAGTATTTT
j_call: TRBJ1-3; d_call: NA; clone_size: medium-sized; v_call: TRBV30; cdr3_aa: CAWSLSYSGNTIYF; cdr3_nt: TGTGCCTGGAGTCTAAGTTACTCTGGAAACACCATATATTTT
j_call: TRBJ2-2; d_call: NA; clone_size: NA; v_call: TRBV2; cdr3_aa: CASSSAANTGELFF; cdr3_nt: TGTGCCAGCAGTAGCGCCGCGAACACCGGGGAGCTGTTTTTT
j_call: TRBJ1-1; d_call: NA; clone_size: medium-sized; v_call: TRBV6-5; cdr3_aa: CASKNDIGTEAFF; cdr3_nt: TGTGCCAGCAAAAATGACATTGGCACTGAAGCTTTCTTT
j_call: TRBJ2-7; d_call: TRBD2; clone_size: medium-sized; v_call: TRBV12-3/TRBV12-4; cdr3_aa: CASRGGGLAGYEQYF; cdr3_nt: TGTGCCAGCAGAGGGGGGGGACTAGCGGGCTACGAGCAGTACTTC
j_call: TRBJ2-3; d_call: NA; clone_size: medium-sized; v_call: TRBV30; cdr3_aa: CAWSLLQDPDTQYF; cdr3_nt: TGTGCCTGGAGTTTACTTCAGGACCCAGATACGCAGTATTTT
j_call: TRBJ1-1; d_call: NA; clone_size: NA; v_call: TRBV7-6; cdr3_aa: CASSLELNTEAFF; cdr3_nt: TGTGCCAGCAGCTTAGAATTGAACACTGAAGCTTTCTTT
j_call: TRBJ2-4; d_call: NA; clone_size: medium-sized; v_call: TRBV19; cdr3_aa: CASSIGPAGNIQYF; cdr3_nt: TGTGCCAGTAGTATTGGGCCGGCGGGAAACATTCAGTACTTC
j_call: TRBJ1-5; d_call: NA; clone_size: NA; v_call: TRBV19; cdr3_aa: CASTQGNQPQHF; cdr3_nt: TGTGCCAGTACCCAGGGAAATCAGCCCCAGCATTTT
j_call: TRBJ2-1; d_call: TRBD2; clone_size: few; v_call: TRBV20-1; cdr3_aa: CSADILAGATNEQFF; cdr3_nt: TGCAGTGCTGACATCTTAGCGGGAGCGACCAATGAGCAGTTCTTC
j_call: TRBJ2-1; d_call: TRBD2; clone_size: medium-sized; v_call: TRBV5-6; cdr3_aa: CASSRTSGSYNEQFF; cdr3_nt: TGTGCCAGCAGCAGGACTAGCGGGTCGTACAATGAGCAGTTCTTC
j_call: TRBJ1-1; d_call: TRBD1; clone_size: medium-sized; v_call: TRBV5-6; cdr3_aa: CASSYLGQVAEAFF; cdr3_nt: TGTGCCAGCAGCTACTTAGGACAGGTTGCTGAAGCTTTCTTT
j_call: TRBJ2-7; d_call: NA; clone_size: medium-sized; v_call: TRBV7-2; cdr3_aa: CASSLEFGYEQYF; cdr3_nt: TGTGCCAGCAGCCTCGAATTCGGGTACGAGCAGTACTTC